This T cell receptor (beta chain) was sequenced for a study of blood T cell repertoires in COVID-19. This CDR3 contains 16 residues. Trimming removed 4 bases from V and 0 bases from J; junction bases left unmatched: 7. The germline CDR1 and CDR2 sequences are SGHRS and YFSETQ. Assay used: immunoSEQ multiplex PCR; TCRdb lists only in-frame clones, some missing. The data hold about 75,000 clones, with 88% observed a single time. This TCR came from a human donor in a cohort sampled during active COVID-19. V is TRBV5-1 and J is TRBJ1-3; TRBD1 agrees at 7 bases. The sample taken for sequencing was peripheral blood. The CDR3 coding sequence is TGCGCCAGCAGCGATCCGGGACAGAGCTCTGGAAACACCATATATTTT. As protein: CASSDPGQSSGNTIYF.